The clone carrying this TCR beta chain occurred a few times. Its antigen is still unknown. TCR sequencing used cDNA made by reverse transcription of extracted RNA. Assay used: immunoSEQ multiplex PCR; TCRdb lists only in-frame clones, some missing. The sample shows 85,000 to 95,000 clones, around three quarters of them seen only once. V lost 5 bases and J lost 2, with 7 bases in between. This CDR3 has 12 amino acids. Germline loops: CDR1 SGHDN, CDR2 FVKESK. The treatment: oral pan-JAK inhibitor, 5-10 mg twice daily. These data are taken from a study of CD8+ T cells in alopecia areata. The overall study: At a dose of 5 to 10 mg twice daily, oral tofacitinib was given to treated patients. The authors scored treated patients' severity by affected scalp percentage. Whole-study results and caveats: Sequences from scalp samples also cover resident alphabeta T cells of normal skin. Normal scalp showed lower clonality than lesional scalp, especially alopecia totalis/universalis.

The TCR was taken from a human donor with alopecia areata. This specimen was CD8+ T cells sorted from blood, taken at week 44, from a patient treated with tofacitinib. The rearrangement uses TRBV14 and TRBJ2-7, with D possibly TRBD1 on 5 matching bases. This chain's CDR3 is CASSLGAYEQYF. CDR3 sequence (DNA): TGTGCCAGCAGCTTAGGGGCCTACGAGCAGTACTTC.